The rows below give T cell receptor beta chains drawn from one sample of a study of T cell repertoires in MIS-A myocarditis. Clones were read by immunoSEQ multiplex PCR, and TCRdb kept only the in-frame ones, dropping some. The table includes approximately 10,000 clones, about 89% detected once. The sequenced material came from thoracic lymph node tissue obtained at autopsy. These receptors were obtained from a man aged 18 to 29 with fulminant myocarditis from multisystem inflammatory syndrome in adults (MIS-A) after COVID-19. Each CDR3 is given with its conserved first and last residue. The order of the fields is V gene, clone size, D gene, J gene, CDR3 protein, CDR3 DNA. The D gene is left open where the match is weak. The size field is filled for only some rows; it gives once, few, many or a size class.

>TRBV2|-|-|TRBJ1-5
CASKTEPNQPQHF
TGTGCCAGCAAAACAGAGCCCAATCAGCCCCAGCATTTT
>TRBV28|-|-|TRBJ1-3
CASSSGITPGNTIYF
TGTGCCAGCAGTTCCGGCATAACCCCTGGAAACACCATATATTTT
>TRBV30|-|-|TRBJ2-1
CAWSVRRAEQFF
TGTGCCTGGAGTGTAAGAAGGGCGGAGCAGTTCTTC
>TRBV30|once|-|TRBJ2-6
CAWSRDLSGANVLTF
TGTGCCTGGAGTCGAGATCTCTCTGGGGCCAACGTCCTGACTTTC
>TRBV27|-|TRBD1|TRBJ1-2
CASSSRTGSGYTF
TGTGCCAGCAGTTCCCGGACAGGTTCAGGCTACACCTTC
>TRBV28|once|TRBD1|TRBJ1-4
CASSYKTGVGEKLFF
TGTGCCAGCAGCTACAAGACAGGGGTCGGGGAAAAACTGTTTTTT
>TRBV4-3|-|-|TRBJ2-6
CASSAGLTLPGANVLTF
TGCGCCAGCAGCGCCGGACTGACCCTCCCCGGGGCCAACGTCCTGACTTTC
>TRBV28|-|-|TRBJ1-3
CASQSQGGSGNTIYF
TGTGCCAGCCAATCCCAAGGGGGCTCTGGAAACACCATATATTTT
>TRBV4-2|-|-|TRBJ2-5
CASSQEMGSQKTQYF
TGTGCCAGCAGCCAAGAAATGGGATCCCAGAAGACCCAGTACTTC
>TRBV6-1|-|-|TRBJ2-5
CASSDGGGHQETQYF
TGTGCCAGCAGTGATGGGGGGGGCCACCAAGAGACCCAGTACTTC
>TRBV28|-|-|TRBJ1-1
CAINPGHMNTEAFF
TGTGCCATCAACCCGGGACACATGAACACTGAAGCTTTCTTT
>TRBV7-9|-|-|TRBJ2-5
CASSLAGGRETQYF
TGTGCCAGCAGCTTAGCGGGGGGGCGAGAGACCCAGTACTTC
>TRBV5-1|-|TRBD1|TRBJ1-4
CASSPGGTGNEKLFF
TGCGCCAGCAGCCCAGGCGGGACAGGGAATGAAAAACTGTTTTTT
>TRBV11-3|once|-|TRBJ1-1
CASSLRGDTEAFF
TGTGCCAGCAGCTTACGAGGTGACACTGAAGCTTTCTTT
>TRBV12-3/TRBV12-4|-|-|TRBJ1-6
CATLGRNNSPLHF
TGTGCCACATTAGGACGGAATAATTCACCCCTCCACTTT
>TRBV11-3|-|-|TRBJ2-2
CASSSHTGELFF
TGTGCCAGCAGTTCTCACACCGGGGAGCTGTTTTTT
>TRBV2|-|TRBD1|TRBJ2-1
CASSEGTGATYSYNEQFF
TGTGCCAGCAGTGAAGGGACAGGGGCTACATACTCCTACAATGAGCAGTTCTTC
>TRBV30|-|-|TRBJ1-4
CAWGDEKLFF
TGTGCCTGGGGAGATGAAAAACTGTTTTTT
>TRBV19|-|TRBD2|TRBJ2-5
CASIGSGTSQETQYF
TGTGCCAGTATTGGGAGCGGGACCTCCCAAGAGACCCAGTACTTC
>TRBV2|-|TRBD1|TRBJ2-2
CASEGTGRTTNTGELFF
TGTGCCAGCGAAGGGACAGGCCGAACTACGAACACCGGGGAGCTGTTTTTT
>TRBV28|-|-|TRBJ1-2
CASSENGGGLYGYTF
TGTGCCAGCAGCGAGAACGGTGGGGGGCTCTATGGCTACACCTTC
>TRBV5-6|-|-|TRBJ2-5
CASSLAETQYF
TGTGCCAGCAGCTTGGCCGAGACCCAGTACTTC
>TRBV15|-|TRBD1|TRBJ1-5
CATSRDVLGQGRGGNQPQHF
TGTGCCACCAGCAGAGATGTCCTCGGACAGGGACGAGGGGGCAATCAGCCCCAGCATTTT